The 2 T cell receptor beta chains below all came from one sample that was sequenced in a study of identical twins' blood T cells. TCRdb re-analysed the 5' RACE reads in MiXCR, keeping a single row per CDR3 protein. The table includes fewer than 450,000 distinct CDR3 sequences, over 25% detected once. The sequencing input was PBMCs. These receptors were obtained from a woman between 18 and 55 years old in good health.

This clonotype has more than one count but fewer than ten. The chain links TRBV6-5 to TRBJ2-7; 10 positions agree with TRBD2. The germline gives CDR1 MNHEY, CDR2 SVGAGI. CDR3 size: 16 residues. V shed 5 bases, J shed 10 bases, and the junction held 17 bases outside the gene matches. The CDR3 is CASSPPVVSGRRGQYF. The CDR3, as DNA: TGTGCCAGCAGTCCACCGGTCGTTAGCGGGAGGAGGGGCCAGTACTTC.

The chain employs TRBV20-1 and TRBJ1-3; D gene ambiguous. The germline V and J ends were trimmed by 0 bases and 2 bases, with 11 bases remaining between them. CDR1 and CDR2 from the germline V gene are DFQATT and SNEGSKA (reference sequence). The CDR3 is made up of 15 amino acids. The CDR3 protein is CSARDEGLTGNTIYF. CDR3 sequence (DNA): TGCAGTGCTAGAGATGAAGGGCTTACTGGAAACACCATATATTTT.